A selection of T cell receptor beta chains follows, all from one sample in a study of T cell responses to AZD1222 COVID-19 vaccine. Sequenced by immunoSEQ multiplex PCR; TCRdb stores in-frame clones only, minus some. The sample carries roughly 150,000 clones, about nine tenths recorded once. This sample comprised peripheral blood, obtained on day 0 of AZD1222 vaccination. These receptors were taken from an adult in good health. Each CDR3 is given with its conserved first and last residue. A D gene is named only where the DNA matches it firmly. Size is stated for part of the rows, as once, few or many counts, or as a class when the clone is expanded.

d_call	clone_size	v_call	j_call	cdr3_aa	cdr3_nt
.	.	TRBV28	TRBJ1-5	CASSKGTPGFNQPQHF	TGTGCCAGCAGTAAAGGGACCCCGGGCTTCAATCAGCCCCAGCATTTT
.	.	TRBV3-1/TRBV3-2	TRBJ2-1	CASSLVAYNEQFF	TGTGCCAGCAGCCTAGTTGCCTACAATGAGCAGTTCTTC
.	medium-sized	TRBV28	TRBJ1-6	CASSFQVESSPLHF	TGTGCCAGCAGTTTCCAGGTAGAGAGTTCACCCCTCCACTTT
TRBD2	.	TRBV30	TRBJ2-7	CAWDNRGVQYF	TGTGCCTGGGACAACCGGGGGGTGCAGTACTTC
.	.	TRBV5-1	TRBJ1-3	CASSGNRGNTIYF	TGCGCCAGCAGCGGGAACAGGGGAAACACCATATATTTT
TRBD1	once	TRBV27	TRBJ2-1	CASVNIQGIGNEQFF	TGTGCCAGCGTAAACATACAGGGGATCGGAAATGAGCAGTTCTTC
.	.	TRBV9	TRBJ1-2	CASSGQMGGLVNGYTF	TGTGCCAGCAGCGGACAGATGGGGGGTTTGGTGAATGGCTACACCTTC
.	few	TRBV16	TRBJ2-7	CASSQSTPHVVYEQYF	TGTGCCAGCAGCCAATCGACCCCCCACGTGGTCTACGAGCAGTACTTC
TRBD2	.	TRBV6-5	TRBJ2-3	CASSSTSGRTDTQYF	TGTGCCAGCAGTTCGACTAGCGGGAGGACAGATACGCAGTATTTT
.	.	TRBV12-3/TRBV12-4	TRBJ2-7	CASGYEQYF	TGTGCCAGCGGTTACGAGCAGTACTTC
.	.	TRBV30	TRBJ2-1	CAWTGFRSEQFF	TGTGCCTGGACAGGGTTCAGGAGTGAGCAGTTCTTC
.	.	TRBV18	TRBJ1-1	CASSADLIDTEAFF	TGTGCCAGCTCAGCAGACTTAATAGACACTGAAGCTTTCTTT
.	.	TRBV27	TRBJ1-1	CASSWGNMNTEAFF	TGTGCCAGCAGTTGGGGGAACATGAACACTGAAGCTTTCTTT
TRBD1	.	TRBV28	TRBJ1-2	CASSLRQGYGYTF	TGTGCCAGCAGTTTACGACAGGGATATGGCTACACCTTC
.	.	TRBV6-5	TRBJ2-2	CASSSRFGELFF	TGTGCCAGCAGTTCGAGGTTTGGGGAGCTGTTTTTT
.	.	TRBV7-2	TRBJ1-1	CASSLTRQEAFF	TGTGCCAGCAGCTTGACCCGACAGGAAGCTTTCTTT
.	.	TRBV3-1/TRBV3-2	TRBJ2-7	CASSKIPYEQYF	TGTGCCAGCAGCAAAATACCCTACGAGCAGTACTTC
.	once	TRBV29-1	TRBJ2-7	CSVRTREQYF	TGCAGCGTAAGGACCCGCGAGCAGTACTTC
.	.	TRBV29-1	TRBJ1-2	CSVEGGFGYTF	TGCAGCGTTGAAGGAGGCTTCGGCTACACCTTC
.	.	TRBV19	TRBJ1-1	CASSKSGGWAEAFF	TGTGCCAGTAGTAAATCGGGAGGATGGGCTGAAGCTTTCTTT
TRBD1	once	TRBV19	TRBJ1-2	CASSGDRRYGYTF	TGTGCCAGTAGTGGGGACAGACGTTATGGCTACACCTTC
TRBD1	.	TRBV19	TRBJ1-5	CASSTRDRGLNQPQHF	TGTGCCAGTAGTACCCGGGACAGGGGGCTCAATCAGCCCCAGCATTTT
.	.	TRBV19	TRBJ2-7	CASSISGGLGKQQYF	TGTGCCAGTAGTATTTCAGGGGGGCTCGGTAAGCAGCAGTACTTC
.	few	TRBV9	TRBJ1-2	CASSLLGENYGYTF	TGTGCCAGCAGCTTGCTTGGGGAGAACTATGGCTACACCTTC
.	.	TRBV7-9	TRBJ1-5	CASSLAGAPGQPQHF	TGTGCCAGCAGCTTAGCCGGAGCTCCAGGCCAGCCCCAGCATTTT
.	.	TRBV7-2	TRBJ2-1	CASSLAHGGAGSGEQFF	TGTGCCAGCAGCTTAGCGCACGGGGGCGCGGGGTCCGGTGAGCAGTTCTTC
.	few	TRBV19	TRBJ1-4	CASSKLDVFEKLFF	TGTGCCAGTAGTAAACTGGACGTGTTTGAAAAACTGTTTTTT
.	.	TRBV11-2	TRBJ2-7	CASSFISRQAEQYF	TGTGCCAGCAGCTTTATATCTCGGCAGGCCGAGCAGTACTTC
.	.	TRBV6-4	TRBJ2-1	CASSDPPLNEQFF	TGTGCCAGCAGTGACCCCCCGTTAAACGAGCAGTTCTTC
TRBD1	.	TRBV6-5	TRBJ2-7	CASRANRDRAVEQYF	TGTGCCAGCAGAGCAAACCGGGACAGGGCCGTCGAGCAGTACTTC
.	few	TRBV21-1	TRBJ2-2	CASRLPRQGANTGELFF	TGTGCCAGCAGATTACCTAGACAGGGGGCGAACACCGGGGAGCTGTTTTTT
.	.	TRBV28	TRBJ1-4	CASSPPGQGLFF	TGTGCCAGCAGCCCCCCAGGTCAGGGTCTGTTTTTT
.	.	TRBV9	TRBJ1-6	CASSVDGGKNSPLHF	TGTGCCAGCAGCGTAGACGGAGGGAAGAATTCACCCCTCCACTTT
TRBD1	few	TRBV29-1	TRBJ1-1	CSVRGTGTEAFF	TGCAGCGTTCGTGGGACAGGCACTGAAGCTTTCTTT
.	.	TRBV3-1/TRBV3-2	TRBJ1-1	CASSQERAEAFF	TGTGCCAGCAGCCAAGAGAGGGCTGAAGCTTTCTTT
TRBD2	.	TRBV9	TRBJ2-7	CASSVGDSGEATYEQYF	TGTGCCAGCAGCGTAGGAGATAGCGGGGAGGCCACCTACGAGCAGTACTTC
TRBD2	.	TRBV7-2	TRBJ2-1	CASSLIAPGGQGNEQFF	TGTGCCAGCAGCTTAATAGCCCCGGGAGGGCAGGGGAATGAGCAGTTCTTC
.	.	TRBV6-6	TRBJ2-7	CASSAGPPYEQYF	TGTGCCAGCAGTGCAGGGCCCCCCTACGAGCAGTACTTC
TRBD2	.	TRBV18	TRBJ2-1	CASSPRPSGNLGYNEQFF	TGTGCCAGCTCACCACGCCCTAGCGGGAATCTGGGTTACAATGAGCAGTTCTTC
.	.	TRBV12-3/TRBV12-4	TRBJ1-2	CASRQDRYYGYTF	TGTGCCAGCAGGCAGGACAGATACTATGGCTACACCTTC
.	.	TRBV5-6	TRBJ2-5	CASSGISEETQYF	TGTGCCAGCTCAGGCATTTCGGAAGAGACCCAGTACTTC
.	once	TRBV2	TRBJ1-5	CASSEAQASRNRPQHF	TGTGCCAGCAGTGAAGCGCAGGCGTCTAGGAATAGGCCCCAGCATTTT
TRBD1	.	TRBV28	TRBJ2-7	CAINPGTGVGEQYF	TGTGCCATCAATCCCGGGACAGGGGTGGGCGAGCAGTACTTC
.	.	TRBV28	TRBJ1-1	CASGGAYITEAFF	TGTGCCTCCGGAGGCGCGTACATCACTGAAGCTTTCTTT
.	.	TRBV6-2/TRBV6-3	TRBJ1-5	CASSLGVGQPQHF	TGTGCCAGCAGTTTGGGGGTCGGTCAGCCCCAGCATTTT
TRBD1	.	TRBV15	TRBJ1-2	CATSRGGQGSYGYTF	TGTGCCACCAGCAGAGGGGGACAGGGGTCCTATGGCTACACCTTC
TRBD1	once	TRBV29-1	TRBJ2-3	CSVDWTGATTDTQYF	TGCAGCGTTGATTGGACAGGGGCCACCACAGATACGCAGTATTTT
.	.	TRBV11-2	TRBJ2-7	CASSSGPTSYEQYF	TGTGCCAGCAGTTCAGGACCGACCTCCTACGAGCAGTACTTC
.	.	TRBV5-1	TRBJ2-3	CASSLRGLSTDTQYF	TGCGCCAGCAGCTTGAGGGGACTTAGCACAGATACGCAGTATTTT
.	once	TRBV27	TRBJ2-7	CASSLLNAYEQYF	TGTGCCAGCAGTTTACTGAACGCCTACGAGCAGTACTTC
TRBD2	.	TRBV29-1	TRBJ2-1	CSVGLAGYNEQFF	TGCAGCGTGGGACTAGCGGGCTACAATGAGCAGTTCTTC
.	.	TRBV12-3/TRBV12-4	TRBJ1-1	CASSHTGNTEAFF	TGTGCCAGCAGTCATACAGGGAACACTGAAGCTTTCTTT
.	.	TRBV10-3	TRBJ1-1	CAISGNYNTEAFF	TGTGCCATCAGTGGAAATTACAACACTGAAGCTTTCTTT
.	.	TRBV12-3/TRBV12-4	TRBJ1-4	CAIGDATNEKLFF	TGTGCCATTGGAGATGCAACTAATGAAAAACTGTTTTTT
.	.	TRBV6-2/TRBV6-3	TRBJ1-1	CASSWGGQNTEAFF	TGTGCCAGCAGTTGGGGGGGACAGAACACTGAAGCTTTCTTT